This T cell receptor (beta chain) was profiled in a study of blood T cells in healthy people across ages. Details on this clonotype: The target antigen is unknown.

Germline CDR1 reads GTSNPN; CDR2 reads SVGIG (reference sequence). The CDR3 is made up of 19 amino acids. The ends lost 4 bases at V and 2 bases at J; junction bases unmatched: 18. Whole-study results and caveats: With age, beta diversity per million T cells declined roughly linearly, significantly by about 37.

Sample-barcoded 5' priming and a J-beta primer mix drove a second PCR of roughly 6 to 12 cycles. Every molecule of cDNA carried a tag from a template-switch adaptor with 12 random nucleotides. TCRdb processed the 5' RACE reads anew with MiXCR; each CDR3 protein has one entry. The table lists hundreds of thousands of distinct CDR3 sequences, approximately 53% of them singletons. The people who gave samples were healthy Caucasians from Russia, aged roughly 6 to 95. Every sample gave at least 5 micrograms of total RNA when it was extracted. This TCR came from an elderly man in good health. Sequencing was done on a sample of blood. V and J are TRBV30 and TRBJ2-4; TRBD1 matches 9 bases. DNA for the CDR3: TGTGCCTGGACCCCTACAGGGGGCGTTTACGGGGGGTCCAAAAACATTCAGTACTTC. Amino acids: CAWTPTGGVYGGSKNIQYF.